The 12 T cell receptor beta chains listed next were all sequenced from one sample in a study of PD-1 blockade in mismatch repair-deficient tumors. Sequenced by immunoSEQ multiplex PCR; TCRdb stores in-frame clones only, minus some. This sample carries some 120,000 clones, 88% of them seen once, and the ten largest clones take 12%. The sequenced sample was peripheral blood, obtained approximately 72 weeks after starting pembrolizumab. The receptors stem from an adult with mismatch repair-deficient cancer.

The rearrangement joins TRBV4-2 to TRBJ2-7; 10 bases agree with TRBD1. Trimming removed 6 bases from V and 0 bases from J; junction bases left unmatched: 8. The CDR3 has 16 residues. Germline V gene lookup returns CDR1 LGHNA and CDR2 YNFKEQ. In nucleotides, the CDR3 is TGTGCCAGCAGTTCGGGACAGGGGCGCTACTCCTACGAGCAGTACTTC. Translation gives CASSSGQGRYSYEQYF.

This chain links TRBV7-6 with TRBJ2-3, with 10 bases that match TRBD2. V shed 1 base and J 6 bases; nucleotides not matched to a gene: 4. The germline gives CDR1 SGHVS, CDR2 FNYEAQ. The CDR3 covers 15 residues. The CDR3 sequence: CASSLGASGSDTQYF. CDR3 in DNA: TGTGCCAGCAGCTTAGGGGCTAGCGGGAGCGATACGCAGTATTTT.

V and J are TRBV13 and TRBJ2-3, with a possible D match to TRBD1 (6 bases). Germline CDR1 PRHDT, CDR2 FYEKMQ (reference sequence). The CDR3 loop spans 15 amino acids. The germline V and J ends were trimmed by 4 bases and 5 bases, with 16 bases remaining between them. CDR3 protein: CASSSAGDLGDTQYF. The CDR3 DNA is TGTGCCAGCAGCTCCGCAGGGGATTTAGGAGATACGCAGTATTTT.

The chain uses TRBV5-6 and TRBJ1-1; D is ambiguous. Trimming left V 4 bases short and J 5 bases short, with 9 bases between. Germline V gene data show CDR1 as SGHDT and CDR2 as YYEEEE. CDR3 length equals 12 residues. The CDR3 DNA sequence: TGTGCCAGCAGCGCTTACGGGACTGAAGCTTTCTTT. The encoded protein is CASSAYGTEAFF.

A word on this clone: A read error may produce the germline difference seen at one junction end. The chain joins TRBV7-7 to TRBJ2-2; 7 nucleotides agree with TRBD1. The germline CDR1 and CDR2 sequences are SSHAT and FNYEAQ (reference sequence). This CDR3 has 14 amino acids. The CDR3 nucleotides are TGTGCTAGCAGCTTCACAGGGGACACCGGGGAGCTGTTTTTT. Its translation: CASSFTGDTGELFF. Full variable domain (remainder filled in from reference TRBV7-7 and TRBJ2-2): GAGVSQSPRYKVTKRGQDVTLRCDPISSHATLYWYQQALGQGPEFLTYFNYEAQPDKSGLPSDRFSAERPEGSISTLTIQRTEQRDSAMYRCASSFTGDTGELFFGEGSRLTVL.

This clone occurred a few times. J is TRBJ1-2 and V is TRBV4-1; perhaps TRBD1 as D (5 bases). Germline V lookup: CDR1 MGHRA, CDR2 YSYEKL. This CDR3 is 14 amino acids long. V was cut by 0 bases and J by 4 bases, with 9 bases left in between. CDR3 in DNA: TGCGCCAGCAGCCAAGAGTCAGGGACCTATGGCTACACCTTC. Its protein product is CASSQESGTYGYTF.

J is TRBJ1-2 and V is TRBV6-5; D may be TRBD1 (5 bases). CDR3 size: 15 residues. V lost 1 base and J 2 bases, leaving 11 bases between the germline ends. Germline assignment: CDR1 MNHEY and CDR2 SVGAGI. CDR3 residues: CASSYYQGSNYGYTF. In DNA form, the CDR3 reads TGTGCCAGCAGTTACTATCAGGGTTCAAACTATGGCTACACCTTC.

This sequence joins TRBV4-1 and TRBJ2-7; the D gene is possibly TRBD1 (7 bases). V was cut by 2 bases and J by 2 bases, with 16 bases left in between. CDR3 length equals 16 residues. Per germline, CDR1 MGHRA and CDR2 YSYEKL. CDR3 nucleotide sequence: TGCGCCAGCAGCCAACCGGGACAGAGGGAGGCCTACGAGCAGTACTTC. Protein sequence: CASSQPGQREAYEQYF.

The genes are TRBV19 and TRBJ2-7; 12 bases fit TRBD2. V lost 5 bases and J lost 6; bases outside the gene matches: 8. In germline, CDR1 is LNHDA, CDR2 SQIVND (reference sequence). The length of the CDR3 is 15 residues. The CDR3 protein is CASSARLAGEFEQYF. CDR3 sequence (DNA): TGTGCCAGTAGTGCCCGACTAGCGGGAGAATTCGAGCAGTACTTC.

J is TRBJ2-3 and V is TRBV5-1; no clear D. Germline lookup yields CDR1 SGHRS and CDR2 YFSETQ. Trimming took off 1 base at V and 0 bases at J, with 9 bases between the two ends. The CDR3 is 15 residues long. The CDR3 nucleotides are TGCGCCAGCAGCTTGTTCTTAGAGAGCACAGATACGCAGTATTTT. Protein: CASSLFLESTDTQYF.

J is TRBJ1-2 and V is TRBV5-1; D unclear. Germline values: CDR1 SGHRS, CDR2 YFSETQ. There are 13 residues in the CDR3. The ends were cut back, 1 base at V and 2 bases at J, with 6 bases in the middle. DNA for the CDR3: TGCGCCAGCAGCTTGCGTTTAAACTATGGCTACACCTTC. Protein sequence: CASSLRLNYGYTF.

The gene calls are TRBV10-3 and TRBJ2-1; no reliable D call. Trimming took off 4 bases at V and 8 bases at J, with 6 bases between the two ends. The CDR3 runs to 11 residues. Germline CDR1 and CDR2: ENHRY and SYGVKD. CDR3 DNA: TGTGCCATCAGTGCAAGGGATGAGCAGTTCTTC. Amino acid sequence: CAISARDEQFF.